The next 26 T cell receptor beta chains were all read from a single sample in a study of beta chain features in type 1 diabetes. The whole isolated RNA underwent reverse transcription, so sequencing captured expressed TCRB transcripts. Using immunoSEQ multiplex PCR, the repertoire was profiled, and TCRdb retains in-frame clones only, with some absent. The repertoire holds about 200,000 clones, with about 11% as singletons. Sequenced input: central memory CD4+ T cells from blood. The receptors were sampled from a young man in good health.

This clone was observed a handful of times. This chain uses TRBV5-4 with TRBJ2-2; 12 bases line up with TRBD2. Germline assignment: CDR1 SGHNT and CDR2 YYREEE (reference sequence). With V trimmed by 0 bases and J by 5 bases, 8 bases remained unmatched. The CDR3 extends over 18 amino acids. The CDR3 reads CASSLAATSGRKTGELFF. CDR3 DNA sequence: TGTGCCAGCAGCTTGGCAGCGACTAGCGGGAGAAAAACCGGGGAGCTGTTTTTT. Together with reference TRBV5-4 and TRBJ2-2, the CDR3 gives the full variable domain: ETGVTQSPTHLIKTRGQQVTLRCSSQSGHNTVSWYQQALGQGPQFIFQYYREEENGRGNFPPRFSGLQFPNYSSELNVNALELDDSALYLCASSLAATSGRKTGELFFGEGSRLTVL.

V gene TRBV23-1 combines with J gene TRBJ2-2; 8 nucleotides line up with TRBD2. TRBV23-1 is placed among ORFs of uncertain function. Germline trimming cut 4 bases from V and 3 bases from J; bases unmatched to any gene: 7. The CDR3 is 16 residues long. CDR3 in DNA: TGCGCCAGCAGTCCTCCACTAGCGGAACACACCGGGGAGCTGTTTTTT. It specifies CASSPPLAEHTGELFF.

The CDR3 DNA follows: TGTGCCAGCAGCTTGGTTCTTCAAGATACGCAGTATTTT. This gives the protein CASSLVLQDTQYF. The chain joins TRBV5-4 to TRBJ2-3; D not resolved. CDR1 and CDR2 from the germline V gene are SGHNT and YYREEE (reference sequence). CDR3 length: 13 residues. V shed 0 bases and J shed 5 bases, with 7 bases lying between them.

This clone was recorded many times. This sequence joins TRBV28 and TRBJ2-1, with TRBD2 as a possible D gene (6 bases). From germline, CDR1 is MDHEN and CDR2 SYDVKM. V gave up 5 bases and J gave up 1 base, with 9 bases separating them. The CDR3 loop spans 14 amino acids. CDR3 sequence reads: CASSPGGSYNEQFF. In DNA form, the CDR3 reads TGTGCCAGCAGTCCCGGGGGATCCTACAATGAGCAGTTCTTC.

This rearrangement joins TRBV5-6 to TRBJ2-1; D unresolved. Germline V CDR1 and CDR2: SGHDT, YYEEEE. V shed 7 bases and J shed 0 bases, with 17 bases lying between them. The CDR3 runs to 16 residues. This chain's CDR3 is CASGKSAYSSYNEQFF. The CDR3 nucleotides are TGTGCCAGCGGTAAATCGGCGTATAGCTCCTACAATGAGCAGTTCTTC.

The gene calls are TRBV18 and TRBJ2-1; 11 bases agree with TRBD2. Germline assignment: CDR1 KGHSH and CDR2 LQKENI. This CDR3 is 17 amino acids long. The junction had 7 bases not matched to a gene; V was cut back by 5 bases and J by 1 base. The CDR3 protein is CASSRLAGGYSYNEQFF. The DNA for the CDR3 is TGTGCCAGCTCAAGGCTAGCGGGAGGATATTCCTACAATGAGCAGTTCTTC.

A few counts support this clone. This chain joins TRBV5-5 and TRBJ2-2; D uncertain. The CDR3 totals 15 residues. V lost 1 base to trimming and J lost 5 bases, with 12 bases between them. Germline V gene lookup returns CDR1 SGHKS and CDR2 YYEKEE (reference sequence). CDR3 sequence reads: CASSLILMGTGELFF. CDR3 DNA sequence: TGTGCCAGCAGCTTGATTTTAATGGGGACCGGGGAGCTGTTTTTT.

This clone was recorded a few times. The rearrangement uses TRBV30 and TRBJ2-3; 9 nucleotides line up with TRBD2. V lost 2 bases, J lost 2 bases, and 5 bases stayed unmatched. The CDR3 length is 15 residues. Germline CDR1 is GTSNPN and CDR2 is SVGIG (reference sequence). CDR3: CAWSPLAGYTDTQYF. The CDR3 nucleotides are TGTGCCTGGAGTCCCCTAGCGGGGTACACAGATACGCAGTATTTT.

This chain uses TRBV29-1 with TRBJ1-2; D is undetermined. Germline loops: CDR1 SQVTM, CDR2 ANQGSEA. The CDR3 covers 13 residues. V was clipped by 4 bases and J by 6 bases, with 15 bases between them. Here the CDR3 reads CSVALQEVDGYTF. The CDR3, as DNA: TGCAGCGTTGCCCTCCAGGAGGTGGATGGCTACACCTTC.

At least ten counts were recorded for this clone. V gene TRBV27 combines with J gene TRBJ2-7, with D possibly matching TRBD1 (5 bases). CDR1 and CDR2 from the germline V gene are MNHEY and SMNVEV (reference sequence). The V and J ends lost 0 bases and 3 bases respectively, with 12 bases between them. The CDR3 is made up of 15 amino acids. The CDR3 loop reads CASSLSWGRFYEQYF. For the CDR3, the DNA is TGTGCCAGCAGTTTATCCTGGGGCAGGTTCTACGAGCAGTACTTC.

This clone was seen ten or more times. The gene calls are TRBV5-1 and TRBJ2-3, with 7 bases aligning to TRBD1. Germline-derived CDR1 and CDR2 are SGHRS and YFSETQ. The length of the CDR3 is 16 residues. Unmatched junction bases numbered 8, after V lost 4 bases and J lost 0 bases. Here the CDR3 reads CASSPVRTGSTDTQYF. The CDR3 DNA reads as TGCGCCAGCAGCCCGGTAAGGACAGGAAGCACAGATACGCAGTATTTT.

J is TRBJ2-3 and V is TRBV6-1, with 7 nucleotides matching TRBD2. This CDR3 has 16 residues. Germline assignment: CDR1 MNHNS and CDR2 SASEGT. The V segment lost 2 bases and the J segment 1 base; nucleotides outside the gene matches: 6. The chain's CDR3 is CASSERAGAGTDTQYF. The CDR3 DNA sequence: TGTGCCAGCAGTGAAAGGGCGGGAGCTGGCACAGATACGCAGTATTTT.

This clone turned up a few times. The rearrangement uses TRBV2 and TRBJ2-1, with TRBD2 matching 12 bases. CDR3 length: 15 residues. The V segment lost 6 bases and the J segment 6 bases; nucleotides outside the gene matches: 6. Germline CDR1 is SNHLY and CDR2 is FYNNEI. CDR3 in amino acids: CASSRTSGKVNEQFF. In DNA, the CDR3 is TGTGCCAGCAGCCGGACTAGCGGGAAGGTCAATGAGCAGTTCTTC.

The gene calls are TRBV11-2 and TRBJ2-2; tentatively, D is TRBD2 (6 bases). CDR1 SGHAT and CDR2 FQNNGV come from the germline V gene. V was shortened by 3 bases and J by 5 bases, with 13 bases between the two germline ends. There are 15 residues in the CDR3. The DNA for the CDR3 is TGTGCCAGCAGCTTCTTCGGGAGAGGGACCGGGGAGCTGTTTTTT. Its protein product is CASSFFGRGTGELFF.

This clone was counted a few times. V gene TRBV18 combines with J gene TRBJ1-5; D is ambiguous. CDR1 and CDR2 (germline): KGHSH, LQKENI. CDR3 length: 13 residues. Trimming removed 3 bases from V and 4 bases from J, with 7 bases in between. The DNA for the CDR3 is TGTGCCAGCTCACCTCAGCAAAATCAGCCCCAGCATTTT. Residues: CASSPQQNQPQHF.

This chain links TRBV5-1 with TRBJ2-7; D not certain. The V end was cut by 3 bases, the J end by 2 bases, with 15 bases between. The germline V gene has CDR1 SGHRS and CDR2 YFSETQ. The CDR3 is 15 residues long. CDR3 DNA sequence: TGCGCCAGCAGCTACTACGGTGTGAGCACCTACGAGCAGTACTTC. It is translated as CASSYYGVSTYEQYF.

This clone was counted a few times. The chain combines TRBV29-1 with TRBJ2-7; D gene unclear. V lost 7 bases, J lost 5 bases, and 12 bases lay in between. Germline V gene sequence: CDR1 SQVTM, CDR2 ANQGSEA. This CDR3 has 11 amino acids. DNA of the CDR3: TGCAGCGGGGCGACCTTCGACGAGCAGTACTTC. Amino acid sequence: CSGATFDEQYF.

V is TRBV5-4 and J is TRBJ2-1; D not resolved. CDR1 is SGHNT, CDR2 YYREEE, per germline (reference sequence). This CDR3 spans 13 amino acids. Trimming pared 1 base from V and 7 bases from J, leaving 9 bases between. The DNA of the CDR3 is TGTGCCAGCAGCTTGTCCTTAAAAAATGAGCAGTTCTTC. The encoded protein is CASSLSLKNEQFF.

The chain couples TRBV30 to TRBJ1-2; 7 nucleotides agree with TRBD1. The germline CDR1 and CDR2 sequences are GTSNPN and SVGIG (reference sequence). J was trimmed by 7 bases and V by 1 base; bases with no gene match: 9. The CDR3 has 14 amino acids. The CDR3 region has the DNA TGTGCCTGGAGTGCCCAGGGGGGGCGATTTGGCTACACCTTC. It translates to CAWSAQGGRFGYTF.

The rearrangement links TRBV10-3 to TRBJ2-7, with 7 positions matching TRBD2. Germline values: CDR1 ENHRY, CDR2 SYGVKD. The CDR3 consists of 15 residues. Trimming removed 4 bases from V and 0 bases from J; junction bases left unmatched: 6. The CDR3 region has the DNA TGTGCCATCAGTGCCGCCGGGACTAACTCCTACGAGCAGTACTTC. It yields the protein CAISAAGTNSYEQYF.

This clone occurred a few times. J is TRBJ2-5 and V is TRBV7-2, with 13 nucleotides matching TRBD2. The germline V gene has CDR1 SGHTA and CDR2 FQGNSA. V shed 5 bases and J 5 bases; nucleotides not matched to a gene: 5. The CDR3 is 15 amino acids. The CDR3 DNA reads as TGTGCCAGCAGCCGGACTAGCGGGAGACTCGAGACCCAGTACTTC. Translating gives CASSRTSGRLETQYF.

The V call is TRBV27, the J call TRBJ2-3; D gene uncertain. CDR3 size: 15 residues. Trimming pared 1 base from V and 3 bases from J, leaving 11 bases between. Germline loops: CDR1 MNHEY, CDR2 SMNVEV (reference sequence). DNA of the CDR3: TGTGCCAGCAGTTTATTTGGGGTTCCGACAGATACGCAGTATTTT. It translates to CASSLFGVPTDTQYF.

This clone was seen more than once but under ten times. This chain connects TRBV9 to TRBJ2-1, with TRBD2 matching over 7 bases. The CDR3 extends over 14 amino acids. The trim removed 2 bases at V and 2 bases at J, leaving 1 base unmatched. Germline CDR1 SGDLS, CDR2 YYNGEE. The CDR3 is CASSVGTTYNEQFF. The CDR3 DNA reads TGTGCCAGCAGCGTGGGGACTACCTACAATGAGCAGTTCTTC. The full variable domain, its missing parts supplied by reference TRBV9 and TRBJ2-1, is DSGVTQTPKHLITATGQRVTLRCSPRSGDLSVYWYQQSLDQGLQFLIQYYNGEERAKGNILERFSAQQFPDLHSELNLSSLELGDSALYFCASSVGTTYNEQFFGPGTRLTVL.

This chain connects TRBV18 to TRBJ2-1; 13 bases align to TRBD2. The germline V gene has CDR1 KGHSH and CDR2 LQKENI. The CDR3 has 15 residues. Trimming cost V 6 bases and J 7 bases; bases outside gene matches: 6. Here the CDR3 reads CASSHGLAGVNEQFF. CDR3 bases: TGTGCCAGCTCTCACGGACTAGCGGGAGTGAATGAGCAGTTCTTC.

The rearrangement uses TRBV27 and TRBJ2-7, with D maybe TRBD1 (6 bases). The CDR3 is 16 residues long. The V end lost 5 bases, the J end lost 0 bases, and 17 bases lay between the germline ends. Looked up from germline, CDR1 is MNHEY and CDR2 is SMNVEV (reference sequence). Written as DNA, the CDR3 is TGTGCCAGCAGTACCCACAGGGCAAAAGACTCCTACGAGCAGTACTTC. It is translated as CASSTHRAKDSYEQYF.

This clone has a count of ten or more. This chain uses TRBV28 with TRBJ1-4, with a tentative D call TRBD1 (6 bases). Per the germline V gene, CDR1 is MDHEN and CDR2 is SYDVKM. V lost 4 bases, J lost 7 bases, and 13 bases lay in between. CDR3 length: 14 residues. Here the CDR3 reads CASSSSGESEKLFF. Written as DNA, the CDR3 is TGTGCCAGCAGTTCCTCAGGGGAGAGTGAAAAACTGTTTTTT. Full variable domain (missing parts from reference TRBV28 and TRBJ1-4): DVKVTQSSRYLVKRTGEKVFLECVQDMDHENMFWYRQDPGLGLRLIYFSYDVKMKEKGDIPEGYSVSREKKERFSLILESASTNQTSMYLCASSSSGESEKLFFGSGTQLSVL.